These 3 T cell receptor beta chains came from one sample sequenced in a study of blood T cell repertoires in COVID-19. Sequencing was performed with immunoSEQ multiplex PCR; in TCRdb, only in-frame clones are kept and a portion is missing. This sample has 200,000 to 250,000 clones, with approximately 80% found just once. Sequenced input: peripheral blood. The receptors stem from a woman aged 80 or over with COVID-19, enrolled during active disease.

In this sample, this clone turned up once. The chain is built from TRBV27 and TRBJ1-2; D is perhaps TRBD1 (6 bases). This CDR3 comprises 13 residues. V dropped 4 bases and J dropped 6 bases, with 12 bases sitting between them. Germline CDR1 is MNHEY and CDR2 is SMNVEV (reference sequence). CDR3 sequence reads: CASSSQGLDGYTF. CDR3 nucleotide sequence: TGTGCCAGCAGTTCCCAGGGGTTAGATGGCTACACCTTC.

The chain employs TRBV7-9 and TRBJ2-7; the match to TRBD1 covers 7 bases. Germline trimming cut 3 bases from V and 3 bases from J; bases unmatched to any gene: 2. Germline V CDR1 and CDR2: SEHNR, FQNEAQ (reference sequence). CDR3 length: 13 residues. This CDR3 reads CASSFTGVYEQYF. The CDR3 DNA reads as TGTGCCAGCAGCTTTACAGGGGTCTACGAGCAGTACTTC.

With regard to this clone: The limits of the CDR3 on the DNA are not certain, so only TCRdb's listed CDR3 is given. The chain carries TRBV5-1 and TRBJ2-1; the table's D call TRBD2 went unverified against the DNA. Looked up from germline, CDR1 is SGHRS and CDR2 is YFSETQ. The CDR3 contains 17 residues when both ends are counted. The CDR3: CASSFGSGTSGSNEQFF.